This is a list of T cell receptor beta chains from one sample in a study of shared clonotypes between healthy human individuals. Sequenced by immunoSEQ multiplex PCR; TCRdb stores in-frame clones only, minus some. There are 2 million or so clones in the sample; around 96% occur only once, and about 1.1% lies in the top ten. The specimen sequenced was naive CD8+ T cells sorted from blood. The receptors were sampled from a young man in good health. Both conserved end residues are part of each CDR3. The order of the fields is clone size, D gene, J gene, V gene, CDR3 DNA, CDR3 protein. The D gene is left open where the match is weak. The size field is filled for only some rows; it gives once, few, many or a size class.

- | - | TRBJ1-1 | TRBV13 | TGTGCCAGTGTGGGGGGGAACACTGAAGCTTTCTTT | CASVGGNTEAFF
- | - | TRBJ2-2 | TRBV7-9 | TGTGCCAGCAGCTTAGTTTTTTCGCCGTCAGGGAAACCCGGGGAGCTGTTTTTT | CASSLVFSPSGKPGELFF
- | - | TRBJ1-1 | TRBV5-1 | TGCGCCAGCAGCTTGGGGGGAGGGCTCACTGAAGCTTTCTTT | CASSLGGGLTEAFF
once | TRBD1 | TRBJ2-5 | TRBV27 | TGTGCCAGCAGTACCACAGGGGGCCGGGAGACCCAGTACTTC | CASSTTGGRETQYF
- | - | TRBJ1-5 | TRBV30 | TGTGCCTGGAGTCAGGAAAATAGCAATCAGCCCCAGCATTTT | CAWSQENSNQPQHF
- | TRBD2 | TRBJ2-2 | TRBV13 | TGTGCCAGCAGCTTAGGGGGACTATCAGCCGGGGAGCTGTTTTTT | CASSLGGLSAGELFF
- | - | TRBJ1-1 | TRBV6-5 | TGTGCCAGCAGTTCCCACGCAGTGGACAGGAACACTGAAGCTTTCTTT | CASSSHAVDRNTEAFF
- | - | TRBJ2-4 | TRBV2 | TGTGCCAGCCGGGACTCGAAAAACATTCAGTACTTC | CASRDSKNIQYF
once | TRBD2 | TRBJ2-3 | TRBV7-6 | TGTGCCAGCAGCCGACTAGCGGATGACACAGATACGCAGTATTTT | CASSRLADDTDTQYF
once | - | TRBJ2-7 | TRBV27 | TGTGCCAGCAGTTTACACGGGGGGCCGGGGTACGAGCAGTACTTC | CASSLHGGPGYEQYF
- | - | TRBJ2-7 | TRBV5-1 | TGCGCCAGCAGCCCGGATGACAGCGCGTCCTACGAGCAGTACTTC | CASSPDDSASYEQYF
- | - | TRBJ2-7 | TRBV9 | TGTGCCAGCTCGGGACCCAGCACCTACGAGCAGTACTTC | CASSGPSTYEQYF
- | TRBD2 | TRBJ2-7 | TRBV4-2 | TGTGCCAGCAGCCAAGAAGAAGCGGGGGCCCGCTACGAGCAGTACTTC | CASSQEEAGARYEQYF
- | TRBD1 | TRBJ2-7 | TRBV5-6 | TGTGCCAGCAGCTCCGGGACAGGGTCCTACGAGCAGTACTTC | CASSSGTGSYEQYF
- | - | TRBJ1-1 | TRBV29-1 | TGCAGCGTTGAAACACTGAACACTGAAGCTTTCTTT | CSVETLNTEAFF
- | TRBD2 | TRBJ2-7 | TRBV28 | TGTGCCAGCAGTTTATTACTAGCGGGGGCTGAAACCTACGAGCAGTACTTC | CASSLLLAGAETYEQYF
- | TRBD1 | TRBJ2-3 | TRBV6-6 | TGTGCCAGCAGTTGGACAGGGGGCATGGATACGCAGTATTTT | CASSWTGGMDTQYF
- | - | TRBJ2-1 | TRBV10-3 | TGTGCCATCAGTGCCAGGGGCCTCTCCCCCGGCAATGAGCAGTTCTTC | CAISARGLSPGNEQFF